A single sample gave rise to the 19 T cell receptor beta chains below, sequenced in a study of T cells in Graves' hyperthyroidism and ophthalmopathy (dated by TCRdb to the late 2010s). Receptor libraries were prepared by multiplex PCR. Reads for this sample came from an Illumina HiSeq 2000. The TCR beta CDR3 regions were amplified from RNA transcripts. For the first round of RT-PCR on the TCR CDR3, the HTBI primer set was used together with the Qiagen OneStep RT-PCR kit. Using fastp trimming at Q25 and MiXCR clonotype assembly, TCRdb reanalyzed the public sequencing data and kept in-frame beta chains. Here each entry gathers all rows of one CDR3 protein and keeps the most common genes and DNA. For this sample the table gives about 580,000 distinct CDR3 sequences, of which about 43% were detected only once. More than 7% of the sample is held by the ten biggest clonotypes. Sequencing used peripheral blood or thyroid tissue (not recorded which). These receptor sequences come from a woman aged 18-29 years with Graves' hyperthyroidism.

Only a few counts were recorded for this clonotype. The chain is built from TRBV9 and TRBJ1-2; D not resolved. This CDR3 spans 17 amino acids. The ends were cut back, 0 bases at V and 2 bases at J, with 17 bases in the middle. Germline CDR1 is SGDLS and CDR2 is YYNGEE. CDR3 DNA sequence: TGTGCCAGCAGCGTAGCAATGTATCCCTCCCAAAACTATGGCTACACCTTC. This translates into CASSVAMYPSQNYGYTF.

This clonotype occurred many times. The CDR3: CSGTANNEKLFF. The DNA of the CDR3 is TGCAGTGGGACAGCCAATAATGAAAAACTGTTTTTT. The chain has TRBV20-1 and TRBJ1-4, with a tentative D call TRBD1 (6 bases). Trimming stripped 7 bases from V and 4 bases from J, with 10 bases between. Germline assignment: CDR1 DFQATT and CDR2 SNEGSKA (reference sequence). CDR3 length equals 12 residues.

Details on this clonotype: One end of the junction is discordant with germline, which a read error may explain. The CDR3 protein is CAISDPTWADYGYTF. CDR3 in DNA: TGTGCCATTAGTGACCCAACGTGGGCGGACTATGGCTACACCTTC. The chain recombines TRBV10-3 with TRBJ1-2; no firm D call. Germline lookup yields CDR1 ENHRY and CDR2 SYGVKD. There are 15 residues in the CDR3.

V usage is TRBV29-1 and J usage is TRBJ2-5, with TRBD2 matching 8 bases. The CDR3 spans 15 residues. Per the germline V gene, CDR1 is SQVTM and CDR2 is ANQGSEA. After removal of 1 base from V and 9 bases from J, the junction contained 13 bases not matched to a gene. DNA for the CDR3: TGCAGCGTTGAAGGTGGGACTAGTCCCGTTATGGCCCAGTACTTC. This sequence encodes CSVEGGTSPVMAQYF.

The chain uses TRBV5-1 and TRBJ2-1; 11 bases are shared with TRBD2. The CDR3 is 15 residues long. V was clipped by 0 bases and J by 6 bases; unmatched bases: 2. The V gene's germline CDR1 is SGHRS and CDR2 YFSETQ. The CDR3 DNA reads TGCGCCAGCAGCTTGGTAGCGGGAGGGCTCAATGAGCAGTTCTTC. Translating gives CASSLVAGGLNEQFF.

This clonotype was recorded many times. The V gene is TRBV2, the J gene TRBJ1-5; D is uncertain. V shed 4 bases and J shed 6 bases, with 13 bases lying between them. The CDR3 contains 14 residues. Germline CDR1 is SNHLY and CDR2 is FYNNEI. The DNA for the CDR3 is TGTGCCAGCAGTGTTTCACCGGGAGGTCAGCCCCAGCATTTT. Its protein is CASSVSPGGQPQHF.

Comment on this clonotype: Being one base from a much bigger clone, this may be a read error. This chain uses TRBV14 with TRBJ2-5, with TRBD1 identical over 9 bases. Losses at the gene ends were 5 bases for V and 2 bases for J; bases not matched to a gene: 6. The V gene's germline CDR1 is SGHDN and CDR2 FVKESK. The CDR3 spans 15 residues. The CDR3 is CASSWIGQGQETQYF. The CDR3 coding sequence is TGTGCCAGCAGCTGGATCGGACAGGGGCAAGAGACCCAGTACTTC.

The chain combines TRBV7-2 with TRBJ2-3; weak D call: TRBD2 (5 bases). V gave up 4 bases and J gave up 3 bases, with 8 bases separating them. Germline V lookup: CDR1 SGHTA, CDR2 FQGNSA. The CDR3 consists of 13 residues. CDR3 DNA: TGTGCCAGCAGCTCCGACTATACAGATACGCAGTATTTT. Amino acid sequence: CASSSDYTDTQYF.

This clonotype was counted a few times. This chain uses TRBV2 with TRBJ1-1, with 7 bases matching TRBD1. With V trimmed by 6 bases and J by 7 bases, 8 bases remained unmatched. CDR1 is SNHLY, CDR2 FYNNEI, per germline. The CDR3 runs to 13 residues. The CDR3 reads CASRQGVANEAFF. The CDR3 DNA is TGTGCCAGCAGGCAGGGGGTGGCTAATGAAGCTTTCTTT.

The chain recombines TRBV30 with TRBJ1-5, with a weak D call TRBD1 (5 bases). Trimming pared 0 bases from V and 0 bases from J, leaving 12 bases between. Germline V gene data show CDR1 as GTSNPN and CDR2 as SVGIG (reference sequence). There are 16 residues in the CDR3. The CDR3 region has the DNA TGTGCCTGGAGTGTGGGGTCAGGGATTAGCAATCAGCCCCAGCATTTT. This codes for CAWSVGSGISNQPQHF.

This clonotype was seen more than once but under ten times. A read error may explain this, as a much larger clone is one base away. This sequence joins TRBV20-1 and TRBJ2-5; possibly TRBD1 for D (5 bases). From germline, CDR1 is DFQATT and CDR2 SNEGSKA (reference sequence). This CDR3 region has 14 residues. V dropped 6 bases and J dropped 1 base, with 15 bases sitting between them. The CDR3 coding sequence is TGCAGTGCCCGAGGCGGTCAGGGCCAAGAGACCCAGTACTTC. Protein product: CSARGGQGQETQYF.

This clonotype was counted many times. V gene TRBV7-8 combines with J gene TRBJ2-7, with D perhaps TRBD1 (5 bases). V lost 5 bases and J 0 bases, leaving 14 bases between the germline ends. The CDR3 is 15 amino acids. Germline V gene lookup returns CDR1 SGHVS and CDR2 FQNEAQ. As DNA, the CDR3 is TGTGCCAGCAGCCAACCCAGGGTTATCTCCTACGAGCAGTACTTC. It yields the protein CASSQPRVISYEQYF. Drawing the rest from reference TRBV7-8 and TRBJ2-7, the complete variable domain is GAGVSQSPRYKVAKRGQDVALRCDPISGHVSLFWYQQALGQGPEFLTYFQNEAQLDKSGLPSDRFFAERPEGSVSTLKIQRTQQEDSAVYLCASSQPRVISYEQYFGPGTRLTVT.

The chain couples TRBV12-3 or TRBV12-4 to TRBJ2-6; D possibly corresponds to TRBD2 (5 bases). With 6 bases removed from V and 1 base from J, the gap between germline ends came to 16 bases. The CDR3 is 17 amino acids. DNA of the CDR3: TGTGCCAGCAGCCACCGGGGTGCGCATTCTGGGGCCAACGTCCTGACTTTC. It translates to CASSHRGAHSGANVLTF.

This clonotype was detected ten times or more. This sequence joins TRBV15 and TRBJ1-4; D ambiguous. Deletions cut 6 bases from V and 8 bases from J, with 10 bases between. Germline loops: CDR1 LNHNV, CDR2 YYDKDF (reference sequence). The CDR3 is 12 residues long. CDR3 protein: CATSRGFEKLFF. In DNA, the CDR3 is TGTGCCACCAGTCGGGGTTTCGAAAAACTGTTTTTT. Full variable domain (remainder filled in from reference TRBV15 and TRBJ1-4): DAMVIQNPRYQVTQFGKPVTLSCSQTLNHNVMYWYQQKSSQAPKLLFHYYDKDFNNEADTPDNFQSRRPNTSFCFLDIRSPGLGDTAMYLCATSRGFEKLFFGSGTQLSVL.

This clonotype has ten or more counts. The V and J genes are TRBV10-3 and TRBJ2-5; TRBD2 matches 13 bases. The CDR3 contains 16 residues. CDR1 and CDR2 (germline): ENHRY, SYGVKD. After removal of 4 bases from V and 5 bases from J, the junction contained 7 bases not matched to a gene. The CDR3 region has the DNA TGTGCCATCAGTGGGCCCGGGACTAGCGGGATTGAGACCCAGTACTTC. Translating gives CAISGPGTSGIETQYF.

The chain carries TRBV7-2 and TRBJ1-2; a possible D gene is TRBD1 (5 bases). The CDR3 consists of 15 residues. Between the trimmed V and J ends, which lost 1 base and 8 bases, there was a span of 17 bases. The V gene's germline CDR1 is SGHTA and CDR2 FQGNSA. The CDR3 DNA follows: TGTGCCAGCAGCTTAGACCAGGGTGGAGGTCGGGGCTACACCTTC. Translating gives CASSLDQGGGRGYTF.

As to this clonotype: A much larger clonotype is one base distant, so this may be a read error. This chain joins TRBV5-1 and TRBJ2-5; 10 bases map to TRBD1. The CDR3 sequence is 16 residues long. Per germline, CDR1 SGHRS and CDR2 YFSETQ. The CDR3 DNA reads TGCGCCAGCAGCTTAGGGGACAGGGGCATTCAAGAGGCCCAGTACTTC. Translated, it gives CASSLGDRGIQEAQYF.

This CDR3 reads CASRRGTAYEQYF. The CDR3 DNA reads as TGTGCCAGCCGTAGAGGGACCGCCTACGAGCAGTACTTC. The chain joins TRBV7-2 to TRBJ2-7; D is possibly TRBD1 or TRBD2 (5 bases each). V lost 8 bases to trimming and J lost 2 bases, with 13 bases between them. There are 13 residues in the CDR3. Germline V gene sequence: CDR1 SGHTA, CDR2 FQGNSA.

This clonotype was detected only a few times. This rearrangement joins TRBV3-1 to TRBJ2-5, with 14 bases fitting TRBD2. This CDR3 is 17 amino acids long. V lost 0 bases, J lost 5 bases, and 5 bases stayed unmatched. The germline V gene has CDR1 LGHDT and CDR2 YNNKEL (reference sequence). CDR3 bases: TGTGCCAGCAGCCAAGAGGGGGGACTAGCGGGAGATGAGACCCAGTACTTC. Translation gives CASSQEGGLAGDETQYF.